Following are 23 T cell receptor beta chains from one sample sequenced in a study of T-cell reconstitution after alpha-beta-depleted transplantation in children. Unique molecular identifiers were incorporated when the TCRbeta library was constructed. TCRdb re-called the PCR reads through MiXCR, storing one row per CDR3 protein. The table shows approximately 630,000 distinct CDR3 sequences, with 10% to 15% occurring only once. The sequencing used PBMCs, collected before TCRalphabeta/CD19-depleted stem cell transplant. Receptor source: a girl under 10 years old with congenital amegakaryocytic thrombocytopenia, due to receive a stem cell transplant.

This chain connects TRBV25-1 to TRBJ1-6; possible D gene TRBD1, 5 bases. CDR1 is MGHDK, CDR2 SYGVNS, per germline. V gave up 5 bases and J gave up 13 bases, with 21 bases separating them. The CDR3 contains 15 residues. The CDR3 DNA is TGTGCCAGCAGTCCCGAATCTGGGGGGTTCGCGCCCCTCCACTTT. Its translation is CASSPESGGFAPLHF.

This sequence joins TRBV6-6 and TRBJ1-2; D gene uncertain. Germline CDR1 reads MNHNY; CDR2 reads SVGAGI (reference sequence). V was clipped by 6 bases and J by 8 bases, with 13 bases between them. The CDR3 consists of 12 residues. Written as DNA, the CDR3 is TGTGCCAGCAGCGGGGAGGATTGGGGCTACACCTTC. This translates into CASSGEDWGYTF.

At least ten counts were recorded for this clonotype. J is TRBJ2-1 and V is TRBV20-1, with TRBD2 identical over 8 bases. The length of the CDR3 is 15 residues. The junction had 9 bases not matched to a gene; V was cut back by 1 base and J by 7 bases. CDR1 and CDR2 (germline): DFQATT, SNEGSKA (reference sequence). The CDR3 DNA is TGCAGTGCTAGAGGAATTAGCGGGATAGGAAATGAGCAGTTCTTC. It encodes CSARGISGIGNEQFF.

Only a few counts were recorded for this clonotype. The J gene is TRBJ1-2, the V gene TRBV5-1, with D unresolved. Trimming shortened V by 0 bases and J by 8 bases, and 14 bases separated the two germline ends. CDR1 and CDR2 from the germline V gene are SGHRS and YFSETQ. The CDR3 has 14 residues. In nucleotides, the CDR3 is TGCGCCAGCAGCTTGGTGTTGACTGCGGAGGGCTACACCTTC. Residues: CASSLVLTAEGYTF.

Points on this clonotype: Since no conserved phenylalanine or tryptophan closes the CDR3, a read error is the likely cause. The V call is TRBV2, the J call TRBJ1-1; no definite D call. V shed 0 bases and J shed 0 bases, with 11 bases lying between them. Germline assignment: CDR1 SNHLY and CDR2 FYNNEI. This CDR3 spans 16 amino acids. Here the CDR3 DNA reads TGTGCCAGCAGTGAAGCACCCCACCAGTTGAACACTGAAGCTTTCCTT. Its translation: CASSEAPHQLNTEAFL.

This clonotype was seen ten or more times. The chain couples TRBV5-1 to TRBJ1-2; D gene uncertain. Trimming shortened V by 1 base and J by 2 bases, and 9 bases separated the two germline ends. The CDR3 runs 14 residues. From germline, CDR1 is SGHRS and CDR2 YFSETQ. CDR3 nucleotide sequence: TGCGCCAGCAGCTTGACACAGACGAACTATGGCTACACCTTC. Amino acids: CASSLTQTNYGYTF.

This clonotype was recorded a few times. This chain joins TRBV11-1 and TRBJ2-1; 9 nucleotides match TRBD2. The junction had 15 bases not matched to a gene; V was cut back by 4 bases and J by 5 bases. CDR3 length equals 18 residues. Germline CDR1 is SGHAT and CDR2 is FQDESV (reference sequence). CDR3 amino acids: CASSSTGTSFNHNNEQFF. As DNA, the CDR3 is TGTGCCAGCAGCTCGACCGGGACTAGCTTCAACCACAACAATGAGCAGTTCTTC.

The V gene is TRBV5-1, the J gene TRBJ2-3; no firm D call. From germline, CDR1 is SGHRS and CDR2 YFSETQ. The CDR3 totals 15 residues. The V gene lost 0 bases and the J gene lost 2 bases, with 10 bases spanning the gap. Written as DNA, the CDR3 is TGCGCCAGCAGCTTGGTCACCCGGTACACAGATACGCAGTATTTT. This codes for CASSLVTRYTDTQYF. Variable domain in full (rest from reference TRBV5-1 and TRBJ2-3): KAGVTQTPRYLIKTRGQQVTLSCSPISGHRSVSWYQQTPGQGLQFLFEYFSETQRNKGNFPGRFSGRQFSNSRSEMNVSTLELGDSALYLCASSLVTRYTDTQYFGPGTRLTVL.

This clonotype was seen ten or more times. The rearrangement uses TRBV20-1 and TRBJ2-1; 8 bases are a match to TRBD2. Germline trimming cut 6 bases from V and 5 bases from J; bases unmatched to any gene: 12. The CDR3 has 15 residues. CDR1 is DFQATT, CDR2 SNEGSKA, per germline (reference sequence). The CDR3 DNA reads TGCAGTGCCCCGGCCACCGGACTAGCAAACAATGAGCAGTTCTTC. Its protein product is CSAPATGLANNEQFF.

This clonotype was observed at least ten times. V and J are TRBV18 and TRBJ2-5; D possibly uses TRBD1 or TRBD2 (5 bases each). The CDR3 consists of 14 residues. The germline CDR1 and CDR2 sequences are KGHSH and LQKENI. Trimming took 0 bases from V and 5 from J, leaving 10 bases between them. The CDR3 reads CASSPPVREETQYF. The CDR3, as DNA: TGTGCCAGCTCACCACCGGTCAGGGAGGAGACCCAGTACTTC.

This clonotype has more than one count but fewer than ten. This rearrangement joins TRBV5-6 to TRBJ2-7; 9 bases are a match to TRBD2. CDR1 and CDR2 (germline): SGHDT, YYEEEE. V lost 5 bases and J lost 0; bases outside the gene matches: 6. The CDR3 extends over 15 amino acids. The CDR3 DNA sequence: TGTGCCAGCAGAACGAGCGGGAGGCCCTCCTACGAGCAGTACTTC. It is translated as CASRTSGRPSYEQYF.

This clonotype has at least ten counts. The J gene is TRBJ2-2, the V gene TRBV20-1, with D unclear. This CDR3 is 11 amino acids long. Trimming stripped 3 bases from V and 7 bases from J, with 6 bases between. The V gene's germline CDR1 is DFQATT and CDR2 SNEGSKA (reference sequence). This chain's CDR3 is CSASRGGELFF. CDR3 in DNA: TGCAGTGCTAGTCGAGGCGGGGAGCTGTTTTTT.

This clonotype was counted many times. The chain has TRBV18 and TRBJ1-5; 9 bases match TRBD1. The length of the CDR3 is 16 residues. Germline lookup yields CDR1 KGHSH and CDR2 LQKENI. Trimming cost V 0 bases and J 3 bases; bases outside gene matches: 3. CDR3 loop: CASSPPGTGFNQPQHF. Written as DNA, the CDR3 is TGTGCCAGCTCACCACCCGGGACAGGGTTCAATCAGCCCCAGCATTTT.

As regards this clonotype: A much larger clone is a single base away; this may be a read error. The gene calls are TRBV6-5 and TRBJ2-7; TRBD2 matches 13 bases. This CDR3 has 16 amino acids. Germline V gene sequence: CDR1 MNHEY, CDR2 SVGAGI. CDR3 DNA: TGTGCCAGCAGTTATGGGACTAGCGGGACTATCTACGAGCTGTACTTC. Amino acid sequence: CASSYGTSGTIYELYF.

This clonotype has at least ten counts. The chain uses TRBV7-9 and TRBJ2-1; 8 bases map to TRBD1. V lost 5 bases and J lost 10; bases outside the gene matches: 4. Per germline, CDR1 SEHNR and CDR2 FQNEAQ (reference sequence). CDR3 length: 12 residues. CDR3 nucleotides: TGTGCCAGCAGCCTCCAGGGGGCCGAGCAGTTCTTC. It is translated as CASSLQGAEQFF.

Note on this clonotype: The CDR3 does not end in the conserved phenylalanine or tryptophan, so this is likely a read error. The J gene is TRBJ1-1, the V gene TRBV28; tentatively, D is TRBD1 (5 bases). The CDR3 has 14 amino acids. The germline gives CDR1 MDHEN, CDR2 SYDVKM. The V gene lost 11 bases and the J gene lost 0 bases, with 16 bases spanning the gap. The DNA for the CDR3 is TGTGCCGGCCACAGGCGGGGGGTGAACACTGAAGCTTTCCTT. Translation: CAGHRRGVNTEAFL.

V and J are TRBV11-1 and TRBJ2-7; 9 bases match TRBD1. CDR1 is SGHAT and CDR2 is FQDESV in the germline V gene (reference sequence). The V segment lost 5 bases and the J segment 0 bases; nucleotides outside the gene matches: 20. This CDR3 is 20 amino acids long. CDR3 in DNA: TGTGCCAGCAGCCCGCACGCCGGGACAGGGTTCGAAAGCAGCTCCTACGAGCAGTACTTC. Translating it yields CASSPHAGTGFESSSYEQYF.

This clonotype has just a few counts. CDR3 DNA sequence: TGCGCCAGCAGCTTGGGGGGCATTTCTGTAGATGAGCAGTTCTTC. Encoded protein: CASSLGGISVDEQFF. The genes are TRBV5-1 and TRBJ2-1, with D possibly being TRBD1 (5 bases). The CDR3 contains 15 residues. Per the germline V gene, CDR1 is SGHRS and CDR2 is YFSETQ. Trimming cost V 0 bases and J 8 bases, with 15 bases left between them.

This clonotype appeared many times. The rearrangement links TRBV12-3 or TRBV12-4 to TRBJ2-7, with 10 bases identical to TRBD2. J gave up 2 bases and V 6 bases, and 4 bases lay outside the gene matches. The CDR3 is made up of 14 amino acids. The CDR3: CASRSSGSTYEQYF. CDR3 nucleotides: TGTGCCAGCAGATCTAGCGGGAGCACCTACGAGCAGTACTTC.

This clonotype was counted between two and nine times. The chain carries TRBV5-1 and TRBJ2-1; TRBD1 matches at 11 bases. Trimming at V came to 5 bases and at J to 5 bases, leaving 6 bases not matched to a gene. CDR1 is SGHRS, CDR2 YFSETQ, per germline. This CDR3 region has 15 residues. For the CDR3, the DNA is TGCGCCAGCAGTCATGGACAGGGGGCAAACAATGAGCAGTTCTTC. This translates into CASSHGQGANNEQFF.

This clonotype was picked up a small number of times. Written as DNA, the CDR3 is TGCGCCAGCAGCTTGGCCGCTAGTCGGGTACAGAACGAGCAGTACTTC. The encoded protein is CASSLAASRVQNEQYF. The rearrangement joins TRBV5-1 to TRBJ2-7; D not certain. V dropped 0 bases and J dropped 5 bases, with 18 bases sitting between them. The germline CDR1 and CDR2 sequences are SGHRS and YFSETQ. The CDR3 consists of 16 residues.

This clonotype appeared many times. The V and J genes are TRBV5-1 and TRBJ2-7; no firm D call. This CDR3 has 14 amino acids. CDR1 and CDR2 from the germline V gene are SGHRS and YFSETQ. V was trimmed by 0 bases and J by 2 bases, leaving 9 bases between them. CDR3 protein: CASSLVGGPYEQYF. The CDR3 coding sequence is TGCGCCAGCAGCTTGGTCGGCGGTCCCTACGAGCAGTACTTC.

For the CDR3, the DNA is TGCAGTGCTAGCCAGGGCCGCTACGAGCAGTACTTC. Translated: CSASQGRYEQYF. The chain joins TRBV20-1 to TRBJ2-7, with a tentative D call TRBD1 (5 bases). This CDR3 region has 12 residues. V was shortened by 3 bases and J by 3 bases, with 9 bases between the two germline ends. Germline assignment: CDR1 DFQATT and CDR2 SNEGSKA (reference sequence).